This entry lists 11 T cell receptor beta chains sequenced from one sample in a study of graft-versus-host responses after intestinal transplantation. Profiled with immunoSEQ multiplex PCR; TCRdb holds only in-frame clones, not every one. This table holds 70,000 or so clones, over 75% found once. Their antigen targets remain unknown. The sample in question was unstimulated CD4+ T cells sorted from spleen or lymph node cells, obtained before transplant. Receptor source: a human donor who was the organ donor for an intestinal transplant.

The V and J genes are TRBV18 and TRBJ1-2, with TRBD1 as a possible D gene (6 bases). The germline V and J ends were trimmed by 3 bases and 0 bases, with 14 bases remaining between them. CDR1 KGHSH and CDR2 LQKENI come from the germline V gene. CDR3 size: 16 residues. The CDR3 reads CASSPQTGPANYGYTF. In DNA, the CDR3 is TGTGCCAGCTCACCCCAAACAGGGCCAGCTAACTATGGCTACACCTTC.

V and J are TRBV7-2 and TRBJ2-2; 9 positions agree with TRBD2. The V and J ends lost 0 bases and 3 bases, in that order; junction bases with no gene match: 2. This CDR3 comprises 16 residues. Germline CDR1 reads SGHTA; CDR2 reads FQGNSA. The CDR3: CASSLALAGYTGELFF. CDR3 nucleotides: TGTGCCAGCAGCTTAGCCCTAGCGGGGTACACCGGGGAGCTGTTTTTT.

This chain uses TRBV15 with TRBJ2-1; 9 bases are shared with TRBD2. The CDR3 sequence is 16 residues long. Germline V gene sequence: CDR1 LNHNV, CDR2 YYDKDF (reference sequence). Trimming removed 5 bases from V and 6 bases from J; junction bases left unmatched: 11. The CDR3 sequence: CATSPELAGLGNEQFF. In nucleotides, the CDR3 is TGTGCCACCAGCCCTGAACTAGCGGGTCTTGGCAATGAGCAGTTCTTC.

V and J are TRBV5-4 and TRBJ2-7; 8 nucleotides align to TRBD1. The CDR3 runs 13 residues. V shed 3 bases and J 3 bases; nucleotides not matched to a gene: 2. The germline CDR1 and CDR2 sequences are SGHNT and YYREEE (reference sequence). The CDR3 region has the DNA TGTGCCAGCAGCTACACAGGGGGCTACGAGCAGTACGTC. Translation gives CASSYTGGYEQYV.

The chain links TRBV6-1 to TRBJ2-7; the match to TRBD2 covers 7 bases. Germline values: CDR1 MNHNS, CDR2 SASEGT. The CDR3 is made up of 17 amino acids. Losses at the gene ends were 3 bases for V and 0 bases for J; bases not matched to a gene: 11. Here the CDR3 reads CASSDLWSGGSSYEQYV. CDR3 nucleotides: TGTGCCAGCAGTGATCTCTGGTCGGGGGGTAGCTCCTACGAGCAGTACGTC.

The CDR3 region has the DNA TGTGCCAGCAGCGGCGGGACTAGCGGGAGATTAAACATTCAGTACTTC. Translated: CASSGGTSGRLNIQYF. This chain links TRBV9 with TRBJ2-4; 14 bases align to TRBD2. The CDR3 runs 16 residues. Germline V gene data show CDR1 as SGDLS and CDR2 as YYNGEE. Unmatched junction bases numbered 5, after V lost 3 bases and J lost 6 bases. The variable domain in full, with the rest retrieved from reference TRBV9 and TRBJ2-4, is DSGVTQTPKHLITATGQRVTLRCSPRSGDLSVYWYQQSLDQGLQFLIQYYNGEERAKGNILERFSAQQFPDLHSELNLSSLELGDSALYFCASSGGTSGRLNIQYFGAGTRLSVL.

This chain links TRBV28 with TRBJ1-2, with a tentative D call TRBD1 (5 bases). CDR1 is MDHEN and CDR2 is SYDVKM in the germline V gene. Trimming left V 5 bases short and J 5 bases short, with 6 bases between. There are 11 residues in the CDR3. CDR3 nucleotides: TGTGCCAGCAGTGGGGCATATGGCTACACCTTC. This translates into CASSGAYGYTF.

The chain is built from TRBV11-1 and TRBJ1-2; the D gene is possibly TRBD1 (5 bases). Trimming cost V 3 bases and J 6 bases, with 11 bases left between them. This CDR3 contains 13 residues. CDR1 SGHAT and CDR2 FQDESV come from the germline V gene (reference sequence). The chain's CDR3 is CASSFSGNDGYTF. CDR3 bases: TGTGCCAGCAGCTTTTCAGGGAACGATGGCTACACCTTC.

This clone was observed a handful of times. The CDR3 region has the DNA TGTGCCAGCAGTTTATGGGTTGGCAGCCAGGGAACAGATACGCAGTATTTT. Protein: CASSLWVGSQGTDTQYF. The chain couples TRBV28 to TRBJ2-3; tentative D call: TRBD1 (5 bases). The length of the CDR3 is 17 residues. Germline CDR1 is MDHEN and CDR2 is SYDVKM. Trimming shortened V by 0 bases and J by 3 bases, and 16 bases separated the two germline ends.

This chain links TRBV6-5 with TRBJ1-1; the D is unclear. Germline V gene lookup returns CDR1 MNHEY and CDR2 SVGAGI. This CDR3 has 13 amino acids. Trimming stripped 0 bases from V and 6 bases from J, with 8 bases between. CDR3 in amino acids: CASSYSASPEAFF. CDR3 DNA: TGTGCCAGCAGTTACTCGGCTTCCCCTGAAGCTTTCTTT.

V is TRBV19 and J is TRBJ1-4, with 8 nucleotides matching TRBD1. Germline loops: CDR1 LNHDA, CDR2 SQIVND (reference sequence). V lost 5 bases, J lost 8 bases, and 10 bases stayed unmatched. CDR3 length: 15 residues. CDR3 protein: CASSSHGQGSEKLFF. Here the CDR3 DNA reads TGTGCCAGTAGTTCCCACGGACAGGGAAGCGAAAAACTGTTTTTT.